Below are 20 T cell receptor beta chains sequenced from a single sample in a study of blood T cell repertoires in COVID-19. Sequencing used immunoSEQ multiplex PCR; TCRdb keeps in-frame clones, though not all of them. The sample has about 240,000 clones, around 85% seen once. The specimen sequenced was peripheral blood. Every receptor here comes from a man aged 55 to 70 with acute or convalescent COVID-19.

This chain joins TRBV7-2 and TRBJ2-5; TRBD2 agrees at 7 bases. Germline lookup yields CDR1 SGHTA and CDR2 FQGNSA. J gave up 5 bases and V 1 base, and 7 bases lay outside the gene matches. The CDR3 spans 15 residues. This CDR3 is CASSLGLAGVETQYF. The CDR3 DNA sequence: TGTGCCAGCAGCTTAGGACTAGCCGGGGTGGAGACCCAGTACTTC.

The sample holds one count of this clone. The chain has TRBV10-2 and TRBJ2-5; D is perhaps TRBD1 (6 bases). This CDR3 region has 17 residues. Germline V gene sequence: CDR1 WSHSY, CDR2 SAAADI. Trimming stripped 6 bases from V and 1 base from J, with 21 bases between. CDR3 in amino acids: CASRPKIGQPFQETQYF. DNA for the CDR3: TGCGCCAGCAGACCAAAAATAGGACAGCCCTTCCAAGAGACCCAGTACTTC.

The table lists this clone with a count of one. The J gene is TRBJ1-1, the V gene TRBV11-3; D may be TRBD1 (5 bases). This CDR3 has 16 residues. Germline V CDR1 and CDR2: SGHNT, YENEEA. V lost 4 bases, J lost 2 bases, and 17 bases lay in between. The CDR3 protein is CASSSPLMGRNTEAFF. CDR3 sequence (DNA): TGTGCCAGCAGCTCACCGTTGATGGGGCGAAACACTGAAGCTTTCTTT.

V gene TRBV3-1 (or the pseudogene TRBV3-2) combines with J gene TRBJ2-1; 10 bases align to TRBD2. CDR1 is LGHDT, CDR2 YNNKEL, per germline (reference sequence). V lost 4 bases and J lost 6; bases outside the gene matches: 18. The CDR3 has 19 amino acids. The CDR3 loop reads CASSLDSYPSGSTINEQFF. Written as DNA, the CDR3 is TGTGCCAGCAGCCTAGACAGCTACCCTAGCGGGAGTACCATCAATGAGCAGTTCTTC.

This clone was seen a handful of times. The V call is TRBV10-3, the J call TRBJ1-2; unclear D gene. Germline V CDR1 and CDR2: ENHRY, SYGVKD. V was trimmed by 4 bases and J by 2 bases, leaving 14 bases between them. The CDR3 has 15 amino acids. The CDR3 is CAISVAAGGNYGYTF. The CDR3 nucleotides read TGTGCCATCAGTGTAGCTGCGGGCGGGAACTATGGCTACACCTTC.

The count of this clone is one. The chain links TRBV19 to TRBJ2-7, with TRBD2 identical over 7 bases. Per the germline V gene, CDR1 is LNHDA and CDR2 is SQIVND (reference sequence). The CDR3 contains 15 residues. Trimming removed 6 bases from V and 0 bases from J; junction bases left unmatched: 8. The CDR3 protein is CASRALAEGSYEQYF. CDR3 in DNA: TGTGCCAGTAGAGCCCTAGCGGAGGGCTCCTACGAGCAGTACTTC.

This clone has more than one count but fewer than ten. The chain carries TRBV3-1 (or the pseudogene TRBV3-2) and TRBJ2-3, with 9 bases fitting TRBD1. Losses at the gene ends were 1 base for V and 5 bases for J; bases not matched to a gene: 4. This CDR3 is 15 amino acids long. The germline gives CDR1 LGHDT, CDR2 YNNKEL (reference sequence). CDR3 coding DNA: TGTGCCAGCAGCCAAGCTGGGACAGGGAAAGATACGCAGTATTTT. Residues: CASSQAGTGKDTQYF.

The chain uses TRBV27 and TRBJ2-1; TRBD2 matches 7 bases. From germline, CDR1 is MNHEY and CDR2 SMNVEV (reference sequence). The CDR3 covers 16 residues. V lost 2 bases and J lost 7; bases outside the gene matches: 11. Written as DNA, the CDR3 is TGTGCCAGCAGTTTACGAGGGACTACCGTCGGGAATGAGCAGTTCTTC. Protein product: CASSLRGTTVGNEQFF.

V usage is TRBV4-1 and J usage is TRBJ2-1; D call uncertain. In germline, CDR1 is MGHRA, CDR2 YSYEKL. The CDR3 contains 18 residues. V lost 0 bases and J lost 1, with 16 bases in between. CDR3 sequence reads: CASSQEAGQVSSYNEQFF. The CDR3 nucleotides read TGCGCCAGCAGCCAAGAGGCTGGCCAGGTCTCATCCTACAATGAGCAGTTCTTC.

The chain uses TRBV4-3 and TRBJ1-1, with 9 bases lining up with TRBD1. The CDR3 has 15 residues. Germline V gene data show CDR1 as LGHNA and CDR2 as YSLEER. Trimming removed 3 bases from V and 6 bases from J; junction bases left unmatched: 8. In DNA, the CDR3 is TGCGCCAGCAGCCACGACGGACAGGGGACATCTGAAGCTTTCTTT. It yields the protein CASSHDGQGTSEAFF.

V usage is TRBV7-9 and J usage is TRBJ2-1, with 11 bases identical to TRBD1. Germline values: CDR1 SEHNR, CDR2 FQNEAQ (reference sequence). The CDR3 is 17 amino acids. The V and J ends lost 1 base and 4 bases, in that order; junction bases with no gene match: 6. CDR3 DNA sequence: TGTGCCAGCAGCTTAGTGGTGGGGACAGGGGGATACAATGAGCAGTTCTTC. Residues: CASSLVVGTGGYNEQFF.

The genes are TRBV28 and TRBJ2-1; tentatively, D is TRBD1 (5 bases). Germline V CDR1 and CDR2: MDHEN, SYDVKM. Trimming cost V 3 bases and J 9 bases, with 12 bases left between them. The CDR3 is made up of 13 amino acids. The CDR3 region is CASSFRQYGEQFF. CDR3 coding DNA: TGTGCCAGCAGTTTTAGACAGTATGGTGAGCAGTTCTTC.

The chain links TRBV19 to TRBJ1-1; D is possibly TRBD1 (5 bases). Germline CDR1 LNHDA, CDR2 SQIVND (reference sequence). The CDR3 covers 15 residues. V lost 4 bases and J lost 3, with 15 bases in between. The CDR3 protein is CASSKRGGGDTEAFF. The CDR3 DNA reads TGTGCCAGTAGTAAACGAGGCGGGGGGGACACTGAAGCTTTCTTT.

This clone is classed as large. The rearrangement uses TRBV7-9 and TRBJ2-7; 9 positions match TRBD1. Looked up from germline, CDR1 is SEHNR and CDR2 is FQNEAQ (reference sequence). The CDR3 contains 15 residues. The J segment lost 2 bases and the V segment lost 4 bases, leaving 6 bases of the junction unmatched. Here the CDR3 reads CASSSNRDRAYEQYF. CDR3 nucleotides: TGTGCCAGCAGCTCCAACCGGGACAGGGCCTACGAGCAGTACTTC. The full variable domain, its missing parts supplied by reference TRBV7-9 and TRBJ2-7, is DTGVSQNPRHKITKRGQNVTFRCDPISEHNRLYWYRQTLGQGPEFLTYFQNEAQLEKSRLLSDRFSAERPKGSFSTLEIQRTEQGDSAMYLCASSSNRDRAYEQYFGPGTRLTVT.

V gene TRBV27 combines with J gene TRBJ1-5; TRBD1 might be the D (6 bases). Trimming removed 8 bases at V and 7 bases at J, with 18 bases between. Per the germline V gene, CDR1 is MNHEY and CDR2 is SMNVEV (reference sequence). The CDR3 is 14 residues long. As DNA, the CDR3 is TGTGCCAGCTTCCTCACGGGGCAGGGGCAGCCCCAGCATTTT. Translated, it gives CASFLTGQGQPQHF.

V usage is TRBV28 and J usage is TRBJ1-5; 7 positions match TRBD1. V gave up 6 bases and J gave up 1 base; unmatched junction bases: 9. This CDR3 is 16 amino acids long. CDR1 MDHEN and CDR2 SYDVKM come from the germline V gene. The DNA of the CDR3 is TGTGCCAGCAGGCCCCGGGCAGGGGGAAGCAATCAGCCCCAGCATTTT. It is translated as CASRPRAGGSNQPQHF. Together with reference TRBV28 and TRBJ1-5, the CDR3 gives the full variable domain: DVKVTQSSRYLVKRTGEKVFLECVQDMDHENMFWYRQDPGLGLRLIYFSYDVKMKEKGDIPEGYSVSREKKERFSLILESASTNQTSMYLCASRPRAGGSNQPQHFGDGTRLSIL.

The gene calls are TRBV6-2 or TRBV6-3 and TRBJ2-2, with 8 bases aligning to TRBD2. The ends lost 2 bases at V and 6 bases at J; junction bases unmatched: 2. This CDR3 is built from 14 residues. Germline values: CDR1 MNHEY, CDR2 SVGEGT. The CDR3 DNA sequence: TGTGCCAGCAGTTACGGACTAGCTGCCGGGGAGCTGTTTTTT. Amino acids: CASSYGLAAGELFF.

This CDR3 is CASSYFTGDYEQYF. In DNA form, the CDR3 reads TGTGCCAGCAGTTACTTTACGGGAGACTACGAGCAGTACTTC. The chain uses TRBV6-6 and TRBJ2-7, with D perhaps matching TRBD2 (6 bases). The CDR3 contains 14 residues. The germline gives CDR1 MNHNY, CDR2 SVGAGI (reference sequence). Trimming took 1 base from V and 3 from J, leaving 10 bases between them.

This rearrangement joins TRBV24-1 to TRBJ2-1, with D maybe TRBD2 (5 bases). V was shortened by 3 bases and J by 6 bases, with 8 bases between the two germline ends. The germline gives CDR1 KGHDR, CDR2 SFDVKD. The CDR3 is 13 residues long. CDR3 residues: CATSDPGGNEQFF. CDR3 nucleotides: TGTGCCACCAGTGATCCAGGAGGCAATGAGCAGTTCTTC.

The genes are TRBV6-5 and TRBJ1-1; D call uncertain. V gave up 8 bases and J gave up 4 bases, with 14 bases separating them. Germline values: CDR1 MNHEY, CDR2 SVGAGI. CDR3 length: 13 residues. Here the CDR3 DNA reads TGTGCCAGCCGGGGTCAGAGGACCACTGAAGCTTTCTTT. It specifies CASRGQRTTEAFF.